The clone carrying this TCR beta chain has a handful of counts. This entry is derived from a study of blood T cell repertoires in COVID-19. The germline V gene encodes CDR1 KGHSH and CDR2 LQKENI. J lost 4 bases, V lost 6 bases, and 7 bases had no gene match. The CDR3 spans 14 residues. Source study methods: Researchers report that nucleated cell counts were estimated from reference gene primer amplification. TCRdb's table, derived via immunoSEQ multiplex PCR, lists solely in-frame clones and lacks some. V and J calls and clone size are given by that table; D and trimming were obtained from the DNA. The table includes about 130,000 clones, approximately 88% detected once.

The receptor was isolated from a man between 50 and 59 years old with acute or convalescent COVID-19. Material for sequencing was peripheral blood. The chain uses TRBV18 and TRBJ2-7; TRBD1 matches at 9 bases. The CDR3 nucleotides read TGTGCCAGCTCTTCCGGACAGGGGTTTTACGAGCAGTACTTC. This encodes CASSSGQGFYEQYF.